This T cell receptor beta chain was observed in a study of Graves' ophthalmopathy and Graves' hyperthyroidism. Across the whole study: The study drew peripheral blood at initial diagnosis, before any treatment.

Beta-chain TCR CDR3 regions were amplified from RNA transcripts. The authors performed first-round RT-PCR with HTBI primers and then a second-round multiplex PCR. One entry per CDR3 protein results from TCRdb running MiXCR on the multiplex PCR reads. The sample has over 650,000 distinct CDR3 sequences, over 40% seen once. Note on this clonotype: Its cognate antigen is unknown.

Regarding the study as a whole: Researchers report that a 13-signature model separated ophthalmopathy from stable hyperthyroidism, posting 87.88% sensitivity and approximately 81% specificity.

The sample taken for sequencing was peripheral blood. The receptor's source is an adult man with Graves' ophthalmopathy.

For the CDR3, the DNA is TGTGCCAGCAGCTTGGTAGCGGGAGCCGAGCAGTACTTC. Amino acid sequence: CASSLVAGAEQYF. This chain joins TRBV5-8 and TRBJ2-7; 9 nucleotides match TRBD2. The germline V gene has CDR1 SGHTS and CDR2 YDEGEE. V lost 0 bases and J lost 6; bases outside the gene matches: 1. The CDR3 covers 13 residues.